The 3 T cell receptor beta chains given below trace back to one sample, sequenced in a study of beta chain features in type 1 diabetes. Expressed TCRB transcripts got sequenced, as all isolated RNA was reverse transcribed. Clones were read by immunoSEQ multiplex PCR, and TCRdb kept only the in-frame ones, dropping some. The sample has 140,000 or so clones, about 9.2% seen once. Sequenced: central memory CD4+ T cells from blood. The source is a man aged 18-30 years in good health.

CDR3 loop: CASSRTGGVAGELFF. The CDR3 bases are TGTGCCAGCAGCAGAACAGGAGGGGTGGCCGGGGAGCTGTTTTTT. V gene TRBV9 combines with J gene TRBJ2-2, with D perhaps matching TRBD2 (6 bases). This CDR3 is 15 amino acids long. Germline V gene sequence: CDR1 SGDLS, CDR2 YYNGEE. V dropped 4 bases and J dropped 6 bases, with 16 bases sitting between them.

The chain links TRBV7-7 to TRBJ2-5, with 11 nucleotides matching TRBD2. J lost 1 base, V lost 5 bases, and 3 bases had no gene match. CDR1 is SSHAT and CDR2 is FNYEAQ in the germline V gene (reference sequence). CDR3 length: 15 amino acids. As DNA, the CDR3 is TGTGCCAGCAGCCGACTAGCGGGGTCCCAAGAGACCCAGTACTTC. Protein sequence: CASSRLAGSQETQYF. The complete variable domain, with remaining parts taken from reference TRBV7-7 and TRBJ2-5, reads GAGVSQSPRYKVTKRGQDVTLRCDPISSHATLYWYQQALGQGPEFLTYFNYEAQPDKSGLPSDRFSAERPEGSISTLTIQRTEQRDSAMYRCASSRLAGSQETQYFGPGTRLLVL.

This clone was recorded a few times. The chain is built from TRBV11-2 and TRBJ1-5; D unresolved. The CDR3 length is 13 residues. The germline V gene has CDR1 SGHAT and CDR2 FQNNGV. V lost 5 bases and J lost 4, with 9 bases in between. The CDR3 reads CASSPTVNQPQHF. The CDR3 DNA is TGTGCCAGCAGCCCAACTGTTAATCAGCCCCAGCATTTT. Drawing the rest from reference TRBV11-2 and TRBJ1-5, the complete variable domain is EAGVAQSPRYKIIEKRQSVAFWCNPISGHATLYWYQQILGQGPKLLIQFQNNGVVDDSQLPKDRFSAERLKGVDSTLKIQPAKLEDSAVYLCASSPTVNQPQHFGDGTRLSIL.